This TCR beta chain derives from a study of early T cells in non-severe SARS-CoV-2 infection. The ends were cut back, 7 bases at V and 5 bases at J, with 15 bases in the middle. The CDR3 runs to 14 residues. Germline V gives CDR1 SGHRS, CDR2 YFSETQ. Unique molecular identifiers were attached to individual cDNA molecules. TCRdb reprocessed the 5' RACE reads with MiXCR, giving one entry per CDR3 protein. The table lists approximately 70,000 distinct CDR3 sequences, about 5% of them singletons, with approximately 7% in the top ten. This sequence was found in an adult who was a healthcare worker with PCR-confirmed SARS-CoV-2 infection or an uninfected control (not recorded which). The V gene is TRBV5-1, the J gene TRBJ1-4; D is unresolved. The sample in question was whole blood, obtained at baseline. Written as DNA, the CDR3 is TGCGCCAGCGGTTTATTTGGCCTGAATGAAAAACTGTTTTTT. Amino acids: CASGLFGLNEKLFF.